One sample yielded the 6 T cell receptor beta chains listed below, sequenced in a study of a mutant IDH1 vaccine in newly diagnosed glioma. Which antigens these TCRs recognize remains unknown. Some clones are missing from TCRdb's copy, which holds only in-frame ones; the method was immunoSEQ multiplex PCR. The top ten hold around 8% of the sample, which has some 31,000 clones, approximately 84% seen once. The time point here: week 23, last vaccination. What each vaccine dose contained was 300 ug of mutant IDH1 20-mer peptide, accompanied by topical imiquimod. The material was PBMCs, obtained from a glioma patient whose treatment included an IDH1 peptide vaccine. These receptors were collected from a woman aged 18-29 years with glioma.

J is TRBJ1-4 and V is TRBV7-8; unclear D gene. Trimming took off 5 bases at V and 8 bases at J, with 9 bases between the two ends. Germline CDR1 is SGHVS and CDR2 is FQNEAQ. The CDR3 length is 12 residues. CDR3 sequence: CASSPNREKLFF. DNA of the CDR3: TGTGCCAGCAGCCCGAACCGGGAAAAACTGTTTTTT.

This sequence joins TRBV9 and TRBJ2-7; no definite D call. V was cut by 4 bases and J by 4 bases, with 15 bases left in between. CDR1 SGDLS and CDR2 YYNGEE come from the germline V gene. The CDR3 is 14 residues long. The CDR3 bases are TGTGCCAGCAGCTTTGCTGGAGATTCGTACGAGCAGTACTTC. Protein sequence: CASSFAGDSYEQYF.

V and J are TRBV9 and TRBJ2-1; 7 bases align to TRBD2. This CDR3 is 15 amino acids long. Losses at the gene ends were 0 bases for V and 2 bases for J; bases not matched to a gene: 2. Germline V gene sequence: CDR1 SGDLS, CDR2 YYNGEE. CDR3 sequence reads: CASSVGSGPYNEQFF. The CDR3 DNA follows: TGTGCCAGCAGCGTAGGTAGCGGGCCCTACAATGAGCAGTTCTTC. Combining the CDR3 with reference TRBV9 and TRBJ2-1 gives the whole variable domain DSGVTQTPKHLITATGQRVTLRCSPRSGDLSVYWYQQSLDQGLQFLIQYYNGEERAKGNILERFSAQQFPDLHSELNLSSLELGDSALYFCASSVGSGPYNEQFFGPGTRLTVL.

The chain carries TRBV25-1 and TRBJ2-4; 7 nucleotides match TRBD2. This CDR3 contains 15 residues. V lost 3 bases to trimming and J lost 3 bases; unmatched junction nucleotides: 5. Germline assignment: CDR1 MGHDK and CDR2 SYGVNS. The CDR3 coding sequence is TGTGCCAGCAGTGAGGCGGGAGTGGGCAAAAACATTCAGTACTTC. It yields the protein CASSEAGVGKNIQYF. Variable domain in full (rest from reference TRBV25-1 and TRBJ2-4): EADIYQTPRYLVIGTGKKITLECSQTMGHDKMYWYQQDPGMELHLIHYSYGVNSTEKGDLSSESTVSRIRTEHFPLTLESARPSHTSQYLCASSEAGVGKNIQYFGAGTRLSVL.

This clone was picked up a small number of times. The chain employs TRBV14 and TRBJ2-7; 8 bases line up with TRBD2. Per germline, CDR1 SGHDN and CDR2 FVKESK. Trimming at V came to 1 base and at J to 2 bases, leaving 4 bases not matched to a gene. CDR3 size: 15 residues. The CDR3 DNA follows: TGTGCCAGCAGCCAAGTGGGTAGCGGGGCCTACGAGCAGTACTTC. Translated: CASSQVGSGAYEQYF.

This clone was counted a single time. CDR3 in DNA: TGTGCCAGCAGTTACGGGGGACAGGCCTACAATGAGCAGTTCTTC. Amino acids: CASSYGGQAYNEQFF. The V and J genes are TRBV6-5 and TRBJ2-1, with 8 bases fitting TRBD1. The germline CDR1 and CDR2 sequences are MNHEY and SVGAGI. This CDR3 has 15 amino acids. The J segment lost 2 bases and the V segment lost 2 bases, leaving 2 bases of the junction unmatched.